The rows below give T cell receptor beta chains drawn from one sample of a study of T cell repertoires in cytomegalovirus infection. TCRdb fed the reads into MiXCR, producing one record per CDR3 protein. The repertoire consists of about 830,000 distinct CDR3 sequences, with approximately 32% occurring once and the leading ten covering 9.5% to 15%. No cognate antigen is known for these TCRs. The sequenced sample was cultured CD8+ T cells from PBMCs, obtained from culture after CMV antigen stimulation. These TCRs come from a human donor in good health (CMV status not recorded). Some clones in this sample may be carry-over from other donors' samples. Both conserved end residues are part of each CDR3. A D gene is named only where the DNA matches it firmly. Size is omitted from some rows. Given values are once, few, many or a class for expanded clones.

>TRBV10-3|-|TRBJ2-1|-|13
TGTGCCATCAGTGATGTGGGCGGGGATGAGCAGTTCTTC
CAISDVGGDEQFF
>TRBV7-2|few|TRBJ2-7|-|13
TGTGCCAGCAGCCTATGGCAGGCTTACGAGCAGTACTTC
CASSLWQAYEQYF
>TRBV15|few|TRBJ1-5|-|16
TGTGCCACCAGCAGGGGCCGGGGGGGATCAAATCAGCCCCAGCATTTT
CATSRGRGGSNQPQHF
>TRBV25-1|-|TRBJ1-1|-|12
TGTGCCAGCAGTGAATTAAGTACTGAAGCTTTCTTT
CASSELSTEAFF
>TRBV7-9|few|TRBJ2-2|-|19
TGTGCCAGCAGCTTACCCACGCACCAGGTGACGGAGAACACCGGGGAGCTGTTTTTT
CASSLPTHQVTENTGELFF
>TRBV12-3/TRBV12-4|few|TRBJ2-4|-|16
TGTGCCAGCAGTAAGTCGAGTGCCGGGGCCAAAAACATTCAGTACTTC
CASSKSSAGAKNIQYF
>TRBV12-3/TRBV12-4|few|TRBJ2-5|-|17
TGTGCCAGCAGTTTTTTTCCGGCGTCGGGCAGTCAAGAGACCCAGTACTTC
CASSFFPASGSQETQYF
>TRBV7-2|many|TRBJ2-1|TRBD2|16
TGTGCCAGCAGCGGCGATAGCGGGGGCGCATACAATGAGCAGTTCTTC
CASSGDSGGAYNEQFF
>TRBV7-6|-|TRBJ2-3|TRBD2|14
TGTGCCAGCAGCCTAACGGGGGGGAGGGATACGCAGTATTTT
CASSLTGGRDTQYF
>TRBV18|-|TRBJ1-6|TRBD1|16
TGTGCCAGCTCACCACGGTCGACAGGGTTCAATTCACCCCTCCACTTT
CASSPRSTGFNSPLHF
>TRBV7-2|-|TRBJ2-1|TRBD1|16
TGTGCCAGCAGCTCCCCCGGGCTTTTTGCGACAGGGGAGCAGTTCTTC
CASSSPGLFATGEQFF
>TRBV7-6|-|TRBJ2-5|-|14
TGTGCCAGCAGCTTAGTGAACAGCCAAGAGACCCAGTACTTC
CASSLVNSQETQYF
>TRBV12-3/TRBV12-4|few|TRBJ1-4|TRBD1|16
TGTGCCAGCAGTTCCGAGGGACAGCCCACTAATGAAAAACTGTTTTTT
CASSSEGQPTNEKLFF
>TRBV2|few|TRBJ2-5|-|15
TGTGCCAGCAGTGCCCGGGGGCCGGTCCCAGAGACCCAGTACTTC
CASSARGPVPETQYF
>TRBV11-3|-|TRBJ2-5|TRBD1|15
TGTGCCAGCAGCCTGGGACAGGGGGCGGTTGAGACCCAGTACTTC
CASSLGQGAVETQYF
>TRBV7-6|many|TRBJ2-2|-|14
TGTGCCAGCAGCTTAGAGGGGCCCACCGGGGAGCTGTTTTTT
CASSLEGPTGELFF
>TRBV12-3/TRBV12-4|many|TRBJ2-5|-|14
TGTGCCAGCACCCCCACAGGCGTGCTCGAGACCCAGTACTTC
CASTPTGVLETQYF
>TRBV7-2|many|TRBJ1-6|TRBD1|18
TGTGCCAGCAGCGGAAGCGGGACAGGCCGCCTCGGGGGTTCACCCCTCCACTTT
CASSGSGTGRLGGSPLHF
>TRBV28|-|TRBJ1-5|-|16
TGTGCCAGCACCCTCCCCTCCGAGCAGGGCAATCAGCCCCAGCATTTT
CASTLPSEQGNQPQHF
>TRBV20-1|-|TRBJ1-2|-|14
TGCAGTGCTGAAGGGCGGAGCCCGGGCAATGGCTACACCTTC
CSAEGRSPGNGYTF
>TRBV7-2|-|TRBJ1-1|-|13
TGTGCCAGCAGCTTTTTCTACAACACTGAAGCTTTCTTT
CASSFFYNTEAFF
>TRBV29-1|-|TRBJ2-1|TRBD1|14
TGCAGCGTTGGGGGGGACAGGGGATACAATGAGCAGTTCTTC
CSVGGDRGYNEQFF
>TRBV7-8|few|TRBJ2-5|-|12
TGTGCCAGCCTAGAATCTTGGGAGACCCAGTACTTC
CASLESWETQYF
>TRBV6-5|-|TRBJ2-5|-|15
TGTGCCAGCAGTTACTCGAACGCCAGTCCGGAGACCCAGTACTTC
CASSYSNASPETQYF
>TRBV29-1|few|TRBJ1-4|-|16
TGCAGCGTTGAAGGTCCCGACCGGGGTGCTAATGAAAAACTGTTTTTT
CSVEGPDRGANEKLFF
>TRBV19|-|TRBJ1-5|TRBD1|14
TGTGCCAGTACCCCCGGGACAGGGGATCAGCCCCAGCATTTT
CASTPGTGDQPQHF
>TRBV6-1|many|TRBJ1-1|TRBD1|11
TGTGCCAGCGACAGGGTAACTGAAGCTTTCTTT
CASDRVTEAFF
>TRBV7-2|few|TRBJ2-7|TRBD2|16
TGTGCCAGCAGCCGGGGACTACCGCATTTCTCCTACGAGCAGTACTTC
CASSRGLPHFSYEQYF
>TRBV7-2|many|TRBJ2-5|TRBD2|16
TGTGCCAGCAGCTATCGGCTAGCGGGGAACCAAGAGACCCAGTACTTC
CASSYRLAGNQETQYF
>TRBV6-2/TRBV6-3|few|TRBJ1-1|-|16
TGTGCCAGCCTAACAGATCCGGGACACTTCCTCACTGAAGCTTTCTTT
CASLTDPGHFLTEAFF
>TRBV18|-|TRBJ2-3|TRBD1|17
TGTGCCAGCTCACCTATGTCCAGTTCGGGACAGCTAAATACGCAGTATTTT
CASSPMSSSGQLNTQYF
>TRBV7-9|-|TRBJ1-2|-|14
TGTGCCAGCAGCCCTCCGGGCAGCAACTATGGCTACACCTTC
CASSPPGSNYGYTF
>TRBV7-8|many|TRBJ2-2|-|15
TGTGCCAGCAGTCTTGACCCCGCGAACACCGGGGAGCTGTTTTTT
CASSLDPANTGELFF
>TRBV19|few|TRBJ2-3|-|16
TGTGCCAGTAGCTCGGTGGAGGACCCTAGCACAGATACGCAGTATTTT
CASSSVEDPSTDTQYF
>TRBV12-3/TRBV12-4|few|TRBJ2-3|-|15
TGTGCCAGCAGTTTACGCAGGACAGGCACAGATACGCAGTATTTT
CASSLRRTGTDTQYF
>TRBV6-1|few|TRBJ1-1|-|13
TGTGCCAGCAGTGACAGGGTTCACACTGAAGCTTTCTTT
CASSDRVHTEAFF
>TRBV27|-|TRBJ2-1|-|15
TGTGCCAGCAGTTTAGCAGGGCTCCTTTACAATGAGCAGTTCTTC
CASSLAGLLYNEQFF
>TRBV5-6|few|TRBJ2-7|-|13
TGTGCCAGCAGCTTGGACAGGACCTACGAGCAGTACTTC
CASSLDRTYEQYF
>TRBV19|-|TRBJ1-2|TRBD1|15
TGTGCCAGCACTCTGACGGACAGGATAAACTATGGCTACACCTTC
CASTLTDRINYGYTF
>TRBV29-1|-|TRBJ2-3|TRBD1|11
TGCAGCGTTGAGACAGGGAATACGCAGTATTTT
CSVETGNTQYF
>TRBV28|-|TRBJ1-1|-|13
TGTGCCAGCACCGAGGTCGGTTACACTGAAGCTTTCTTT
CASTEVGYTEAFF
>TRBV7-2|-|TRBJ2-7|TRBD2|15
TGTGCCAGCAGCTTAAGTTGGGGCGGGGGCTACGAGCAGTACTTC
CASSLSWGGGYEQYF
>TRBV4-1|-|TRBJ2-2|TRBD2|16
TGTGCCAACAGCCTATTAGCGGGGGGAGGTACCGGGGAGCTGTTTTTT
CANSLLAGGGTGELFF
>TRBV5-4|-|TRBJ1-6|TRBD1|17
TGTGCCAGCAGCCCCCTGACAGGGGGCGATGCCAATTCACCCCTCCACTTT
CASSPLTGGDANSPLHF
>TRBV27|-|TRBJ1-5|TRBD1|18
TGTGCCAGCAGTTTCCGGGGACAGGGGGCTTGGGGCAATCAGCCCCAGCATTTT
CASSFRGQGAWGNQPQHF
>TRBV7-8|many|TRBJ2-5|TRBD1|16
TGTGCCAGCAGCTTACCTCGGACAGGGGGCCCAGAGACCCAGTACTTC
CASSLPRTGGPETQYF
>TRBV6-2/TRBV6-3|-|TRBJ2-5|-|12
TGTGCCAGCACTCGAGCAGGGGAGACCCAGTACTTC
CASTRAGETQYF
>TRBV7-2|many|TRBJ1-2|-|12
TGTGCCAGCAGCCTAGCACTCTATGGCTACACCTTC
CASSLALYGYTF
>TRBV10-3|-|TRBJ2-3|-|15
TGTGCCATCAGTGAGTCGGGTCCGAGCACAGATACGCAGTATTTT
CAISESGPSTDTQYF
>TRBV6-6|many|TRBJ1-1|TRBD1|16
TGTGCCAGCAGTTACTCGACAGGGGGCCTGAACACTGAAGCTTTCTTT
CASSYSTGGLNTEAFF
>TRBV15|-|TRBJ2-7|-|16
TGTGCCACCAGCAGAGTCGTCCTAGGGGGCTCCTACGAGCAGTACTTC
CATSRVVLGGSYEQYF
>TRBV4-3|-|TRBJ2-3|-|14
TGCGCCAGCAGCCAAGATCTTTGGGAAGATACGCAGTATTTT
CASSQDLWEDTQYF
>TRBV14|-|TRBJ2-3|-|17
TGTGCCAGCAGCCAAGTCCTTTATAGGGGAGGTCGAGATACGCAGTATTTT
CASSQVLYRGGRDTQYF
>TRBV4-2|few|TRBJ2-3|-|14
TGTGCCAGCAGCCAAGAAAAGGGTTGGGATACGCAGTATTTT
CASSQEKGWDTQYF
>TRBV7-9|-|TRBJ2-7|-|15
TGTGCCAGCAGTCGTCCGGGACCGGTACCCTACGAGCAGTACTTC
CASSRPGPVPYEQYF
>TRBV27|few|TRBJ1-6|-|14
TGTGCCAGCAGTCCCCTCGATACTACCTCTCCCCTCCACTTT
CASSPLDTTSPLHF
>TRBV12-3/TRBV12-4|many|TRBJ2-5|-|17
TGTGCCAGCAGTCTCACCCCCGGGCTACGGCCTCTGGAGACCCAGTACTTC
CASSLTPGLRPLETQYF